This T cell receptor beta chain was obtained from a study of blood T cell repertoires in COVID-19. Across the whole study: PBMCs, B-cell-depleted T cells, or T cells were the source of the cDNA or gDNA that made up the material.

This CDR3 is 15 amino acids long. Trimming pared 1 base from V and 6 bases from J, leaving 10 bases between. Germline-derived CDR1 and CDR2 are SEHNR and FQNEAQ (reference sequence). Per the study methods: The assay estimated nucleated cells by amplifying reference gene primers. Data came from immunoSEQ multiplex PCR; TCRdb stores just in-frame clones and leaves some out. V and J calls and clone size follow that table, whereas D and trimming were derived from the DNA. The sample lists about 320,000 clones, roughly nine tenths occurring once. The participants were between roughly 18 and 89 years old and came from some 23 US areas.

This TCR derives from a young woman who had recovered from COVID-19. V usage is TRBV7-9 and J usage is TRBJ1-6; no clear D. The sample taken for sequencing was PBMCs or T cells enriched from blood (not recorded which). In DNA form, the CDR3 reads TGTGCCAGCAGCTTAGTTCAGGAGGGTAATTCACCCCTCCACTTT. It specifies CASSLVQEGNSPLHF.